Listed here are 24 T cell receptor beta chains from one sample, sequenced in a study of T cells after yellow fever vaccination. TCRdb called the 5' RACE reads again in MiXCR, with one record for every CDR3 protein. The sample shows 250,000 or so distinct CDR3 sequences, more than 3.5% of them seen only once. Material: PBMCs, obtained 15 days after the yellow fever booster vaccination. Receptor source: a man aged 18 to 30 who received the YFV17D yellow fever vaccine.

Comments on this clonotype: A much larger clone lies one base from this, so it may be a read error. The rearrangement joins TRBV2 to TRBJ2-2; unclear D gene. Germline lookup yields CDR1 SNHLY and CDR2 FYNNEI. CDR3 size: 14 residues. Deletions cut 8 bases from V and 4 bases from J, with 14 bases between. This CDR3 is CASQAVLGTGELFF. The DNA for the CDR3 is TGTGCCAGCCAGGCAGTCTTGGGCACCGGGGAGCTGTTTTTT.

The table lists this clonotype with many counts. J is TRBJ2-3 and V is TRBV7-6; D possibly corresponds to TRBD2 (6 bases). The CDR3 covers 14 residues. The ends were cut back, 4 bases at V and 4 bases at J, with 12 bases in the middle. CDR1 is SGHVS, CDR2 FNYEAQ, per germline. DNA of the CDR3: TGTGCCAGCAGCTCCGGGACTCCTTCAGATACGCAGTATTTT. Encoded protein: CASSSGTPSDTQYF.

A few counts support this clonotype. V and J are TRBV7-2 and TRBJ2-1; D is possibly TRBD2 (6 bases). CDR1 and CDR2 (germline): SGHTA, FQGNSA. V was clipped by 5 bases and J by 2 bases, with 13 bases between them. This CDR3 spans 15 amino acids. The CDR3 protein is CASSPGTSPYNEQFF. The CDR3 region has the DNA TGTGCCAGCAGCCCCGGGACTTCTCCCTACAATGAGCAGTTCTTC.

In this sample, this clonotype turned up many times. This chain links TRBV12-5 with TRBJ2-5; 11 nucleotides align to TRBD1. CDR3 length: 15 amino acids. Per the germline V gene, CDR1 is LGHNT and CDR2 is FRNRAP. The V and J ends lost 7 bases and 4 bases, in that order; junction bases with no gene match: 8. CDR3 nucleotides: TGTGCTAGTGCCGGGACAGGGGGTGGTGGAGAGACCCAGTACTTC. This sequence encodes CASAGTGGGGETQYF.

In its sample, this clonotype was seen many times. The J gene is TRBJ2-7, the V gene TRBV24-1; D possibly matches TRBD1 or TRBD2 (6 bases each). This CDR3 has 14 residues. Trimming shortened V by 2 bases and J by 6 bases, and 13 bases separated the two germline ends. Germline V gene sequence: CDR1 KGHDR, CDR2 SFDVKD. CDR3 DNA: TGTGCCACCAGTGATTCATCGGGGGCGGGCGAGCAGTACTTC. It translates to CATSDSSGAGEQYF.

There are many counts of this clonotype. The V call is TRBV5-8, the J call TRBJ1-1; D is possibly TRBD1 (6 bases). Germline V CDR1 and CDR2: SGHTS, YDEGEE. Between the trimmed V and J ends, which lost 1 base and 10 bases, there was a span of 14 bases. This CDR3 is built from 13 residues. The CDR3 sequence: CASSLRTAQRAFF. DNA for the CDR3: TGTGCCAGCAGCTTGAGGACAGCCCAGCGAGCTTTCTTT. Drawing the rest from reference TRBV5-8 and TRBJ1-1, the complete variable domain is EAGVTQSPTHLIKTRGQQATLRCSPISGHTSVYWYQQALGLGLQFLLWYDEGEERNRGNFPPRFSGRQFPNYSSELNVNALELEDSALYLCASSLRTAQRAFFGQGTRLTVV.

This clonotype has a count of ten or more. The CDR3 DNA reads as TGTGCCAGCAGCTTAGCGGGGACTTATAACACCGGGGAGCTGTTTTTT. It encodes CASSLAGTYNTGELFF. The genes are TRBV7-2 and TRBJ2-2, with D possibly being TRBD2 (6 bases). Germline CDR1 reads SGHTA; CDR2 reads FQGNSA. This CDR3 has 16 residues. With 0 bases removed from V and 2 bases from J, the gap between germline ends came to 10 bases.

The chain couples TRBV5-4 to TRBJ2-1; D gene unclear. The germline V gene has CDR1 SGHNT and CDR2 YYREEE (reference sequence). This CDR3 is built from 14 residues. V shed 4 bases and J shed 8 bases, with 16 bases lying between them. The CDR3 protein is CASSRPGPRDEQFF. CDR3 bases: TGTGCCAGCAGCCGGCCCGGGCCCCGTGATGAGCAGTTCTTC.

This clonotype was seen ten or more times. The chain carries TRBV7-8 and TRBJ1-1, with D hard to call. The CDR3 totals 13 residues. Deletions cut 1 base from V and 7 bases from J, with 10 bases between. Looked up from germline, CDR1 is SGHVS and CDR2 is FQNEAQ. The CDR3 spells CASSLGFGSEAFF. The CDR3 nucleotides are TGTGCCAGCAGCTTAGGATTTGGCAGTGAAGCTTTCTTT. Full variable domain (outside the CDR3, taken from reference TRBV7-8 and TRBJ1-1): GAGVSQSPRYKVAKRGQDVALRCDPISGHVSLFWYQQALGQGPEFLTYFQNEAQLDKSGLPSDRFFAERPEGSVSTLKIQRTQQEDSAVYLCASSLGFGSEAFFGQGTRLTVV.

This clonotype was observed at least ten times. The J gene is TRBJ1-1, the V gene TRBV7-3, with D perhaps matching TRBD1 (5 bases). V gave up 5 bases and J gave up 6 bases, with 19 bases separating them. The germline gives CDR1 SGHTA, CDR2 FQGTGA. The CDR3 is 15 amino acids. The CDR3 is CASSLSPRGVAEAFF. Here the CDR3 DNA reads TGTGCCAGCAGCCTCTCCCCTCGGGGGGTCGCTGAAGCTTTCTTT.

This clonotype was counted ten times or more. The J gene is TRBJ1-3, the V gene TRBV18; D not certain. The germline gives CDR1 KGHSH, CDR2 LQKENI. V lost 0 bases to trimming and J lost 0 bases, with 12 bases between them. The CDR3 totals 17 residues. This CDR3 is CASSPPNGLASGNTIYF. In DNA form, the CDR3 reads TGTGCCAGCTCACCACCCAACGGGCTCGCCTCTGGAAACACCATATATTTT. The variable domain in full, with the rest retrieved from reference TRBV18 and TRBJ1-3, is NAGVMQNPRHLVRRRGQEARLRCSPMKGHSHVYWYRQLPEEGLKFMVYLQKENIIDESGMPKERFSAEFPKEGPSILRIQQVVRGDSAAYFCASSPPNGLASGNTIYFGEGSWLTVV.

At least ten counts were recorded for this clonotype. This sequence joins TRBV4-1 and TRBJ2-3; TRBD1 matches 7 bases. V lost 3 bases to trimming and J lost 5 bases; unmatched junction nucleotides: 8. Looked up from germline, CDR1 is MGHRA and CDR2 is YSYEKL. The CDR3 extends over 15 amino acids. CDR3 in amino acids: CASSHHGTVIDTQYF. CDR3 nucleotides: TGCGCCAGCAGCCACCACGGGACAGTCATAGATACGCAGTATTTT.

This clonotype was found many times. This chain links TRBV19 with TRBJ1-1, with D tentatively TRBD1 (5 bases). CDR1 is LNHDA and CDR2 is SQIVND in the germline V gene (reference sequence). V was shortened by 2 bases and J by 6 bases, with 10 bases between the two germline ends. The CDR3 has 13 amino acids. The CDR3 DNA is TGTGCCAGTAGTATATCTCCGGGACCTGAAGCTTTCTTT. This translates into CASSISPGPEAFF.

This clonotype was seen ten or more times. The V gene is TRBV4-3, the J gene TRBJ2-5; D is tentatively TRBD1 or TRBD2 (6 bases each). V lost 0 bases and J 5 bases, leaving 13 bases between the germline ends. Per the germline V gene, CDR1 is LGHNA and CDR2 is YSLEER. The CDR3 runs to 15 residues. The CDR3 loop is CASSQDRGLGETQYF. The CDR3 coding sequence is TGCGCCAGCAGCCAAGACCGGGGGCTGGGGGAGACCCAGTACTTC.

This clonotype was picked up many times. The chain couples TRBV12-3 or TRBV12-4 to TRBJ1-2; 11 bases agree with TRBD1. Germline trimming cut 6 bases from V and 8 bases from J; bases unmatched to any gene: 5. This CDR3 is 13 amino acids long. The CDR3 here is CASSLRTGGGYTF. For the CDR3, the DNA is TGTGCCAGCAGCCTTAGGACAGGGGGCGGCTACACCTTC.

This clonotype was seen repeatedly, ten times or more. This rearrangement joins TRBV5-4 to TRBJ2-4; D could derive from TRBD1 or TRBD2 (7 bases each). V dropped 4 bases and J dropped 5 bases, with 16 bases sitting between them. From germline, CDR1 is SGHNT and CDR2 YYREEE (reference sequence). The CDR3 spans 15 residues. CDR3 sequence reads: CASSQGGAGENIQYF. As DNA, the CDR3 is TGTGCCAGCAGCCAGGGGGGGGCAGGAGAAAACATTCAGTACTTC.

This clonotype was detected ten times or more. The genes are TRBV5-1 and TRBJ2-1; tentatively, D is TRBD2 (6 bases). Germline CDR1 reads SGHRS; CDR2 reads YFSETQ. The CDR3 has 15 amino acids. Trimming removed 4 bases from V and 5 bases from J, with 16 bases in between. This CDR3 is CASSQNAGHNNEQFF. Here the CDR3 DNA reads TGCGCCAGCAGCCAAAACGCGGGGCATAACAATGAGCAGTTCTTC.

This clonotype occurred many times. This chain connects TRBV7-3 to TRBJ2-1, with D maybe TRBD2 (7 bases). V was trimmed by 2 bases and J by 0 bases, leaving 17 bases between them. The CDR3 extends over 18 amino acids. Germline-derived CDR1 and CDR2 are SGHTA and FQGTGA. The DNA of the CDR3 is TGTGCCAGCAGCTTATCGGGGGGCGGGGTCGGCTCCTACAATGAGCAGTTCTTC. Protein product: CASSLSGGGVGSYNEQFF. The full variable domain, rest sourced from reference TRBV7-3 and TRBJ2-1, is GAGVSQTPSNKVTEKGKYVELRCDPISGHTALYWYRQSLGQGPEFLIYFQGTGAADDSGLPNDRFFAVRPEGSVSTLKIQRTERGDSAVYLCASSLSGGGVGSYNEQFFGPGTRLTVL.

The genes are TRBV5-1 and TRBJ2-7, with D hard to call. With 4 bases removed from V and 2 bases from J, the gap between germline ends came to 16 bases. CDR3 length equals 15 residues. The germline CDR1 and CDR2 sequences are SGHRS and YFSETQ. The CDR3 DNA follows: TGCGCCAGCAGCCCCCCCTCCTCCGTACCCTACGAGCAGTACTTC. Its translation: CASSPPSSVPYEQYF.

This clonotype has a count of ten or more. The chain carries TRBV7-2 and TRBJ1-3, with no clear D. The CDR3 loop spans 12 amino acids. Trimming removed 6 bases from V and 4 bases from J, with 7 bases in between. Germline V CDR1 and CDR2: SGHTA, FQGNSA. The chain's CDR3 is CASRMAGNTIYF. In nucleotides, the CDR3 is TGTGCCAGCAGAATGGCGGGAAACACCATATATTTT.

This clonotype occurred many times. The CDR3 DNA reads TGTGCCAGCTCACCACCGGGACTAGCGGGCCAAGAGACCCAGTACTTC. This codes for CASSPPGLAGQETQYF. The chain combines TRBV18 with TRBJ2-5, with TRBD2 matching 12 bases. Germline V gives CDR1 KGHSH, CDR2 LQKENI. The CDR3 runs 16 residues. V gave up 0 bases and J gave up 1 base; unmatched junction bases: 0.

The sample holds many counts of this clonotype. J is TRBJ1-2 and V is TRBV7-9; D unresolved. V lost 2 bases and J 6 bases, leaving 10 bases between the germline ends. The CDR3 length is 13 residues. Germline CDR1 SEHNR, CDR2 FQNEAQ (reference sequence). The CDR3 loop is CASSLRGRDGYTF. The CDR3, as DNA: TGTGCCAGCAGCTTAAGAGGGCGGGATGGCTACACCTTC.

This clonotype was seen many times. The chain is built from TRBV20-1 and TRBJ2-7; D not resolved. The CDR3 loop spans 15 amino acids. Trimming removed 5 bases at V and 4 bases at J, with 21 bases between. Looked up from germline, CDR1 is DFQATT and CDR2 is SNEGSKA (reference sequence). The CDR3 reads CSAPGPSLVRYEQYV. CDR3 DNA sequence: TGCAGTGCTCCCGGGCCCTCCCTTGTACGTTACGAGCAGTACGTC.

This clonotype came up many times. The chain joins TRBV7-6 to TRBJ2-1; 8 nucleotides align to TRBD1. This CDR3 spans 17 amino acids. CDR1 is SGHVS, CDR2 FNYEAQ, per germline. With 5 bases clipped from V and 4 bases from J, the junction kept 13 bases outside the gene matches. CDR3 sequence (DNA): TGTGCCAGCAGCCTCCCTGAAGTGGGACAGGAGTACAATGAGCAGTTCTTC. This codes for CASSLPEVGQEYNEQFF.